The following is a T cell receptor (beta chain) sequence with its context. The data derive from a study of shared T cell receptors in the human thymus. The method was immunoSEQ multiplex PCR; TCRdb's version includes in-frame clones alone and lacks a portion of them. The table records 640,000 or so clones, about 87% of them present only once. The CDR3 sequence is 17 residues long. From germline, CDR1 is SNHLY and CDR2 FYNNEI. The V segment lost 0 bases and the J segment 4 bases; nucleotides outside the gene matches: 8. The same data also went into a second study, on human thymus T cells. That study reports: It was healthy Finnish infants having corrective surgery for congenital heart defects who were the donors. Resections removed during corrective heart surgery provided the thymus tissue used.

The receptor was derived from a boy less than two years old with a congenital heart defect. Source material: thymocytes. The chain uses TRBV2 and TRBJ2-2, with 7 nucleotides matching TRBD2. The CDR3 loop is CASSEAWASGGTGELFF. In DNA, the CDR3 is TGTGCCAGCAGTGAAGCATGGGCTAGCGGAGGCACCGGGGAGCTGTTTTTT.